The rows below give T cell receptor beta chains drawn from one sample of a study of Graves' ophthalmopathy and Graves' hyperthyroidism. From the multiplex PCR reads, TCRdb called clonotypes with MiXCR, one entry per CDR3 protein. The table has hundreds of thousands of distinct CDR3 sequences, 20% to 25% seen once; the top ten hold under 3%. Sequenced material: peripheral blood. All receptors derive from a woman younger than 30 with stable Graves' hyperthyroidism. Each CDR3 is given with its conserved first and last residue. The D gene is left open where the match is weak. The listing skips clone size in some rows; elsewhere it reads once, few, many or a size class.

CDR3 DNA: TGTGCCAGCAGTGAAGCGACAGGGTTAGAGACCCAGTACTTC
CDR3 protein: CASSEATGLETQYF
V gene: TRBV2
D gene: TRBD1
clone size: many
J gene: TRBJ2-5

CDR3 DNA: TGTGCCACCAGCACCTCTACGCGGGGGGGCACCTACGAGCAGTACTTC
CDR3 protein: CATSTSTRGGTYEQYF
V gene: TRBV15
D gene: TRBD2
clone size: many
J gene: TRBJ2-7

CDR3 DNA: TGCAGTGCATTACAGGGGGTTGAGACCCAGTACTTC
CDR3 protein: CSALQGVETQYF
V gene: TRBV20-1
D gene: TRBD1
clone size: many
J gene: TRBJ2-5

CDR3 DNA: TGTGCCAGCAGCCCCGGACAGGGGAATTTGTACGAGCAGTACTTC
CDR3 protein: CASSPGQGNLYEQYF
V gene: TRBV6-1
D gene: TRBD1
clone size: many
J gene: TRBJ2-7

CDR3 DNA: TGTGCCAGCAGTTTTCTGGGACAAGGAAACATTCAGTACTTC
CDR3 protein: CASSFLGQGNIQYF
V gene: TRBV6-5
D gene: .
clone size: few
J gene: TRBJ2-4

CDR3 DNA: TGTGCCAGCAGCGGCACCAATCAGCCCCAGCATTTT
CDR3 protein: CASSGTNQPQHF
V gene: TRBV7-2
D gene: .
clone size: many
J gene: TRBJ1-5

CDR3 DNA: TGTGCCAGCAGCCAGCGGGATGACGGCCGGGAGACCCAGTACTTC
CDR3 protein: CASSQRDDGRETQYF
V gene: TRBV3-1
D gene: .
clone size: many
J gene: TRBJ2-5

CDR3 DNA: TGTGCCAGCAGTTACTCGAGGGGACCGGGACAGGGGACCAATCAGCCCCAGCATTTT
CDR3 protein: CASSYSRGPGQGTNQPQHF
V gene: TRBV6-2/TRBV6-3
D gene: TRBD1
clone size: .
J gene: TRBJ1-5

CDR3 DNA: TGTGCCAGCAGTCCTCAGGGGCTCGGCTACGAGCAGTACTTC
CDR3 protein: CASSPQGLGYEQYF
V gene: TRBV12-3/TRBV12-4
D gene: .
clone size: many
J gene: TRBJ2-7

CDR3 DNA: TGTGCCAGCAGTTTAAGCGGACAGATCTATGGCTACACCTTC
CDR3 protein: CASSLSGQIYGYTF
V gene: TRBV12-3/TRBV12-4
D gene: .
clone size: .
J gene: TRBJ1-2

CDR3 DNA: TGTGCCATCAAAAGGACTAGCGACCTTGACGAGCAGTACTTC
CDR3 protein: CAIKRTSDLDEQYF
V gene: TRBV10-3
D gene: TRBD2
clone size: many
J gene: TRBJ2-7

CDR3 DNA: TGTGCCAGCATAGAGGACGGACTTCGACACGAGCAGTACTTC
CDR3 protein: CASIEDGLRHEQYF
V gene: TRBV6-5
D gene: .
clone size: many
J gene: TRBJ2-7

CDR3 DNA: TGTGCCAGCACGGCAATCAACTATGGCTACACCTTC
CDR3 protein: CASTAINYGYTF
V gene: TRBV28
D gene: .
clone size: few
J gene: TRBJ1-2

CDR3 DNA: TGTGCCAGCAGTTTAGAATCGTGGGGGCAGGGGGGGATTGAGAGCAATCAGCCCCAGCATTTT
CDR3 protein: CASSLESWGQGGIESNQPQHF
V gene: TRBV12-3/TRBV12-4
D gene: TRBD1
clone size: many
J gene: TRBJ1-5

CDR3 DNA: TGTGCCAGCAGCTCCGAGGGTTCCATAGGTGACCAGTACTTC
CDR3 protein: CASSSEGSIGDQYF
V gene: TRBV11-2
D gene: .
clone size: .
J gene: TRBJ2-5

CDR3 DNA: TGTGCCAGTACCCCAGGGACAGGGGGATACGAGACCCAGTACTTC
CDR3 protein: CASTPGTGGYETQYF
V gene: TRBV19
D gene: TRBD1
clone size: .
J gene: TRBJ2-5

CDR3 DNA: TGTGCCAGCTCACCACTCAACAGGCGGGCTTTCGGTGAAGCTTTCTTT
CDR3 protein: CASSPLNRRAFGEAFF
V gene: TRBV18
D gene: .
clone size: .
J gene: TRBJ1-1

CDR3 DNA: TGTGCCAGCACCGGAGGAGAGACCCAGTACTTC
CDR3 protein: CASTGGETQYF
V gene: TRBV12-3/TRBV12-4
D gene: .
clone size: many
J gene: TRBJ2-5

CDR3 DNA: TGTGCCAGCAGTGTTATAGGACAGAGCTACGAGCAGTACTTC
CDR3 protein: CASSVIGQSYEQYF
V gene: TRBV6-1
D gene: .
clone size: many
J gene: TRBJ2-7

CDR3 DNA: TGTGCCAGCAGCAAAACTAGTCGCGAGCAGTACTTC
CDR3 protein: CASSKTSREQYF
V gene: TRBV11-2
D gene: .
clone size: .
J gene: TRBJ2-7

CDR3 DNA: TGTGCCAGCAGTTATAGCAGGAGGAACACTGAAGCTTTCTTT
CDR3 protein: CASSYSRRNTEAFF
V gene: TRBV6-2/TRBV6-3
D gene: .
clone size: many
J gene: TRBJ1-1

CDR3 DNA: TGTGCCAGCAGTTACTCGAGGGGCGATCAGCCCCAGCATTTT
CDR3 protein: CASSYSRGDQPQHF
V gene: TRBV6-5
D gene: .
clone size: many
J gene: TRBJ1-5

CDR3 DNA: TGCGCCAGCAGTGAATCAGGGTATGACACTGAAGCTTTCTTT
CDR3 protein: CASSESGYDTEAFF
V gene: TRBV10-2
D gene: .
clone size: many
J gene: TRBJ1-1

CDR3 DNA: TGCGCCAGCAGCTTGGAGGGGTACGGGGCCAACGTCCTGACTTTC
CDR3 protein: CASSLEGYGANVLTF
V gene: TRBV5-1
D gene: .
clone size: .
J gene: TRBJ2-6

CDR3 DNA: TGTGCCAGCAGGGGAGGGGCGAACACCGGGGAGCTGTTTTTT
CDR3 protein: CASRGGANTGELFF
V gene: TRBV6-1
D gene: TRBD2
clone size: many
J gene: TRBJ2-2

CDR3 DNA: TGTGCCAGCAGCCGTGGGCTAGGCTACACCTTC
CDR3 protein: CASSRGLGYTF
V gene: TRBV27
D gene: .
clone size: many
J gene: TRBJ1-2

CDR3 DNA: TGTGCCAGCAGTTTATCCCCGCCGGACGGGAACTATGGCTACACCTTC
CDR3 protein: CASSLSPPDGNYGYTF
V gene: TRBV27
D gene: .
clone size: many
J gene: TRBJ1-2

CDR3 DNA: TGTGCCAGCAAAGAAGCCTACGAGCAGTACTTC
CDR3 protein: CASKEAYEQYF
V gene: TRBV12-3/TRBV12-4
D gene: .
clone size: many
J gene: TRBJ2-7

CDR3 DNA: TGCAGTGCCCTGGGACTAGCGGGAGAGAGTGAGCAGTACTTC
CDR3 protein: CSALGLAGESEQYF
V gene: TRBV20-1
D gene: TRBD2
clone size: many
J gene: TRBJ2-7

CDR3 DNA: TGCGCCAGCAGCCAAGACGCGGGCGAGCAGTACTTC
CDR3 protein: CASSQDAGEQYF
V gene: TRBV4-3
D gene: .
clone size: many
J gene: TRBJ2-7

CDR3 DNA: TGTGCCATCAGTGAGTCGGAGGACAGGGTCCACGAGCAGTACTTC
CDR3 protein: CAISESEDRVHEQYF
V gene: TRBV10-3
D gene: TRBD1
clone size: many
J gene: TRBJ2-7

CDR3 DNA: TGTGCCAGCAAAGATCGGGCAGGGGGCAGCGGGGAGCTGTTTTTT
CDR3 protein: CASKDRAGGSGELFF
V gene: TRBV7-2
D gene: TRBD1
clone size: many
J gene: TRBJ2-2

CDR3 DNA: TGTGCCAGCAGTGGTTGGGGGACTAGCTACGAGCAGTACTTC
CDR3 protein: CASSGWGTSYEQYF
V gene: TRBV6-1
D gene: TRBD2
clone size: many
J gene: TRBJ2-7

CDR3 DNA: TGTGCCAGCAGCTTAGACAGGGGCCACTACGAGCAGTACTTC
CDR3 protein: CASSLDRGHYEQYF
V gene: TRBV7-2
D gene: TRBD1
clone size: many
J gene: TRBJ2-7

CDR3 DNA: TGTGCCAGGGTTCCGAACACTGAAGCTTTCTTT
CDR3 protein: CARVPNTEAFF
V gene: TRBV6-1
D gene: .
clone size: .
J gene: TRBJ1-1

CDR3 DNA: TGCAGTGCTAGAGATCTCAGGGGGGACACTGAAGCTTTCTTT
CDR3 protein: CSARDLRGDTEAFF
V gene: TRBV20-1
D gene: TRBD1
clone size: many
J gene: TRBJ1-1

CDR3 DNA: TGCGCCAGCAGCCCCCGAGCAGACTATGGCTACACCTTC
CDR3 protein: CASSPRADYGYTF
V gene: TRBV5-1
D gene: .
clone size: many
J gene: TRBJ1-2

CDR3 DNA: TGTGCCAGCAGTTACCGGTACAGGGGTACTGAAGCTTTCTTT
CDR3 protein: CASSYRYRGTEAFF
V gene: TRBV6-5
D gene: TRBD1
clone size: many
J gene: TRBJ1-1

CDR3 DNA: TGTGCCAGCAGTGAACAGCAGGTGTTCACTGAAGCTTTCTTT
CDR3 protein: CASSEQQVFTEAFF
V gene: TRBV6-1
D gene: .
clone size: .
J gene: TRBJ1-1

CDR3 DNA: TGTGCCGGCAGTGAATCCGCCATGCCCTACGAGCAGTACTTC
CDR3 protein: CAGSESAMPYEQYF
V gene: TRBV6-1
D gene: .
clone size: many
J gene: TRBJ2-7

CDR3 DNA: TGTGCCAGCAGCACCTCCTTAGCGGGGGTCTCCTACGAGCAGTACTTC
CDR3 protein: CASSTSLAGVSYEQYF
V gene: TRBV7-8
D gene: TRBD2
clone size: many
J gene: TRBJ2-7

CDR3 DNA: TGTGCCAGCAGTTCCCCCCCCGGGACAGGGGCCTACGAGCAGTACTTC
CDR3 protein: CASSSPPGTGAYEQYF
V gene: TRBV28
D gene: TRBD1
clone size: many
J gene: TRBJ2-7

CDR3 DNA: TGTGCCAGCTCACAAAGACAGACCATGAACACTGAAGCTTTCTTT
CDR3 protein: CASSQRQTMNTEAFF
V gene: TRBV18
D gene: .
clone size: .
J gene: TRBJ1-1

CDR3 DNA: TGTGCCAGCGAGTTCGGGGGGCTTAACACCGGGGAGCTGTTTTTT
CDR3 protein: CASEFGGLNTGELFF
V gene: TRBV6-2/TRBV6-3
D gene: .
clone size: many
J gene: TRBJ2-2

CDR3 DNA: TGTGCCTGGAGCGGGGGGGGAGAGCAGTTCTTC
CDR3 protein: CAWSGGGEQFF
V gene: TRBV30
D gene: TRBD2
clone size: many
J gene: TRBJ2-1

CDR3 DNA: TGTGCCAGCAGACAGGCCAATCAGCCCCAGCATTTT
CDR3 protein: CASRQANQPQHF
V gene: TRBV6-1
D gene: .
clone size: many
J gene: TRBJ1-5